This T cell receptor beta chain was captured in a study of shared clonotypes between healthy human individuals. The CDR3 has 18 residues. Germline CDR1 reads MGHRA; CDR2 reads YSYEKL. The V and J ends lost 4 bases and 3 bases respectively, with 21 bases between them. Authors' analysis steps: ImmunoSEQ sequences covered only the junction and lacked quality scores; filtering therefore differed. Assay: immunoSEQ multiplex PCR; the TCRdb copy retains only in-frame clones and omits some. V and J calls and clone size are given by that table; D and trimming were obtained from the DNA. This sample has around 2.5 million clones, with over 85% found just once.

Material: naive CD4+ T cells from PBMCs. Subset described: CD45RA+ positively selected. The gene calls are TRBV4-1 and TRBJ1-4, with D uncertain. The TCR was taken from a man between 18 and 29 years old in good health. Some clones in this sample may be carry-over from other donors' samples. The CDR3 protein is CASSRVEATEAPNEKLFF. DNA of the CDR3: TGCGCCAGCAGCCGCGTAGAGGCCACAGAGGCCCCTAATGAAAAACTGTTTTTT.